The clone carrying this T cell receptor beta chain was counted ten times or more. The antigen remains unidentified. The data derive from a study of T-cell memory formation after mild COVID-19. Study context: Largely, TCR clusters stayed within a single donor.

The germline gives CDR1 DFQATT, CDR2 SNEGSKA (reference sequence). V was clipped by 6 bases and J by 4 bases, with 26 bases between them. CDR3 length: 17 amino acids. TCRdb itself ran the 5' RACE reads through MiXCR, one entry per CDR3 protein. The table lists around 45,000 distinct CDR3 sequences, roughly 9% of them singletons, with about 10% in the top ten. Whole-study results and caveats: Mostly located in CM and EM were contracting CD4+ clones, with contracting CD8+ clones located in EMRA. The finding that pre-infection memory included some responding clones suggested that cross-reactive memory joined.

The clonotype originates from an adult woman who had mild COVID-19 (a few samples of this study predate the infection). Cell type and time point are not known. Sequenced: PBMCs or a T cell subset sorted from them (not recorded which). This rearrangement joins TRBV20-1 to TRBJ2-3; tentative D call: TRBD2 (6 bases). The CDR3 sequence: CSAQRGGGIGGADTQYF. DNA for the CDR3: TGCAGTGCCCAGAGGGGCGGAGGGATCGGTGGGGCAGATACGCAGTATTTT.